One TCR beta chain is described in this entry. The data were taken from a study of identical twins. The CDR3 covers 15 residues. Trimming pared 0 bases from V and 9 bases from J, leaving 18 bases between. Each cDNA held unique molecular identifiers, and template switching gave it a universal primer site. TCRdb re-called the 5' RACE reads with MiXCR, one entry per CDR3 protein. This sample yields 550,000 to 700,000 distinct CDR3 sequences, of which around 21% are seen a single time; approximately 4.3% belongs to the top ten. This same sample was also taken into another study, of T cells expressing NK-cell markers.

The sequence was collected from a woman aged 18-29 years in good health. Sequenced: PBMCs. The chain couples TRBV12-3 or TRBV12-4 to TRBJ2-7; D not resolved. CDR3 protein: CASSLALLVVGGQYF. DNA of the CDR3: TGTGCCAGCAGTTTAGCGCTTCTAGTTGTGGGCGGGCAGTACTTC.